One TCR beta chain is described in this entry. Its antigen is not known. Here immunoSEQ multiplex PCR was the method, and the copy in TCRdb shows in-frame clones only, minus some. This table has 45,000 to 55,000 clones, 70% to 90% appearing once. Stated time point: baseline, week 1 (first vaccination visit). Treatment denoted: pre-vaccination baseline after standard-of-care therapy. Astrocytomas that were new, WHO grade 3 or 4, IDH1-mutant and ATRX-lost were present in the donors. This entry comes from a study of a mutant IDH1 vaccine in newly diagnosed glioma. Background on the study: Most patients had radiochemotherapy with temozolomide before enrollment; others had one alone.

The CDR3 loop spans 15 amino acids. In germline, CDR1 is MNHEY, CDR2 SMNVEV (reference sequence). The J segment lost 4 bases and the V segment lost 3 bases, leaving 7 bases of the junction unmatched. Study-wide points: Seemingly, top peripheral T cell clonotype changes bore no relation to pseudoprogression.

The chain employs TRBV27 and TRBJ1-2, with TRBD1 matching over 8 bases. This receptor was obtained from a man aged 40-55 years with glioma. The sample consisted of PBMCs, taken from a glioma patient treated with radiotherapy, temozolomide or both. The CDR3 nucleotides are TGTGCCAGCAGTTTCTCACTCGGACAGGGCTATGGCTACACCTTC. As protein: CASSFSLGQGYGYTF.